This record looks at one TCR beta chain sequence and its context. This sample was taken from a study of blood T cell repertoires in COVID-19. Study context: Both acute and convalescent COVID-19 samples were obtained from the United States, Italy and Spain.

Original data processing: Reference gene primer amplification in the assay estimated nucleated cell counts. Measured with immunoSEQ multiplex PCR; TCRdb has only the in-frame clones, and not every one. That table is the source of V, J and clone size, and D and trimming were worked out from the DNA. The sample yields approximately 120,000 clones, approximately 82% seen once. This clonotype originated in a woman of 80 years or more with active or convalescent COVID-19. The source material was peripheral blood.

The CDR3 DNA reads as TGTGCCATCAGTGGCCTAGATAGCTGGCAGTTCTTC. Translating gives CAISGLDSWQFF. The chain joins TRBV10-3 to TRBJ2-1; D ambiguous. The V end was cut by 4 bases, the J end by 12 bases, with 13 bases between. Germline V CDR1 and CDR2: ENHRY, SYGVKD. The CDR3 consists of 12 residues.